Below are 31 T cell receptor beta chains sequenced from a single sample in a study of T cells in localized non-small cell lung cancer. Libraries were prepared by immunoSEQ multiplex PCR; TCRdb keeps only in-frame clonotypes and omits some of them. Of about 72,000 clones listed, 84% are singletons. The sample here was peripheral blood, taken before any cancer treatment. The source is a female donor aged 60 or older with stage I lung adenocarcinoma.

The chain employs TRBV12-5 and TRBJ2-1; 11 bases align to TRBD2. Germline V gene data show CDR1 as LGHNT and CDR2 as FRNRAP. The CDR3 loop spans 15 amino acids. The V and J ends lost 5 bases and 12 bases, in that order; junction bases with no gene match: 12. The CDR3 bases are TGTGCTAGTGGTCCCCGGACTAGCGGGTCTCTAGGGCAGTTCTTC. Amino acid sequence: CASGPRTSGSLGQFF.

The chain recombines TRBV4-2 with TRBJ2-7, with D possibly being TRBD1 or TRBD2 (5 bases each). Germline V CDR1 and CDR2: LGHNA, YNFKEQ. The CDR3 totals 15 residues. V gave up 1 base and J gave up 3 bases, with 13 bases separating them. CDR3: CASSQAWGSSYEQYF. As DNA, the CDR3 is TGTGCCAGCAGCCAAGCATGGGGGAGTAGCTACGAGCAGTACTTC.

This rearrangement joins TRBV6-5 to TRBJ2-4; D uncertain. V was trimmed by 2 bases and J by 4 bases, leaving 0 bases between them. Germline CDR1 reads MNHEY; CDR2 reads SVGAGI. CDR3 length: 11 residues. The CDR3 nucleotides read TGTGCCAGCAGTTACAAAAACATTCAGTACTTC. This codes for CASSYKNIQYF.

The rearrangement uses TRBV7-9 and TRBJ1-1; D possibly corresponds to TRBD1 (5 bases). Germline V CDR1 and CDR2: SEHNR, FQNEAQ (reference sequence). CDR3 length equals 12 residues. Trimming cost V 3 bases and J 6 bases, with 8 bases left between them. The CDR3 here is CASSFRAAEAFF. The CDR3 coding sequence is TGTGCCAGCAGCTTCAGGGCCGCTGAAGCTTTCTTT.

The genes are TRBV18 and TRBJ2-6; 7 nucleotides match TRBD1. The CDR3 runs to 17 residues. J was trimmed by 0 bases and V by 4 bases; bases with no gene match: 6. The V gene's germline CDR1 is KGHSH and CDR2 LQKENI. The DNA of the CDR3 is TGTGCCAGCTCACTCGGACAGGCCCGCTCTGGGGCCAACGTCCTGACTTTC. Its protein product is CASSLGQARSGANVLTF.

This clone is a singleton in its sample. J is TRBJ2-7 and V is TRBV29-1; D is ambiguous. Trimming pared 1 base from V and 4 bases from J, leaving 11 bases between. CDR3 length: 13 amino acids. Germline lookup yields CDR1 SQVTM and CDR2 ANQGSEA. The CDR3, as DNA: TGCAGCGTTGAAGGAGGCCGACCTTACGAGCAGTACTTC. Amino acid sequence: CSVEGGRPYEQYF.

The chain recombines TRBV4-2 with TRBJ2-2; TRBD2 might be the D (6 bases). Between the trimmed V and J ends, which lost 1 base and 0 bases, there was a span of 15 bases. Germline-derived CDR1 and CDR2 are LGHNA and YNFKEQ. The CDR3 totals 18 residues. CDR3 in amino acids: CASSQVGLRTSNTGELFF. In nucleotides, the CDR3 is TGTGCCAGCAGCCAAGTGGGACTGAGAACCTCGAACACCGGGGAGCTGTTTTTT.

The rearrangement links TRBV7-9 to TRBJ2-5; D not certain. The germline V and J ends were trimmed by 5 bases and 4 bases, with 14 bases remaining between them. Germline-derived CDR1 and CDR2 are SEHNR and FQNEAQ (reference sequence). There are 14 residues in the CDR3. The CDR3: CASSPPGQGETQYF. The CDR3 nucleotides are TGTGCCAGCAGCCCCCCAGGCCAAGGAGAGACCCAGTACTTC. Filled out from reference TRBV7-9 and TRBJ2-5, the complete variable domain reads DTGVSQNPRHKITKRGQNVTFRCDPISEHNRLYWYRQTLGQGPEFLTYFQNEAQLEKSRLLSDRFSAERPKGSFSTLEIQRTEQGDSAMYLCASSPPGQGETQYFGPGTRLLVL.

This sequence joins TRBV9 and TRBJ2-3; tentatively, D is TRBD1 (6 bases). Germline CDR1 reads SGDLS; CDR2 reads YYNGEE. The CDR3 runs 16 residues. The V end lost 1 base, the J end lost 10 bases, and 22 bases lay between the germline ends. The CDR3 loop reads CASSVHWTADRGAQYF. The CDR3 bases are TGTGCCAGCAGCGTACACTGGACAGCGGATCGTGGGGCGCAGTATTTT. Filled out from reference TRBV9 and TRBJ2-3, the complete variable domain reads DSGVTQTPKHLITATGQRVTLRCSPRSGDLSVYWYQQSLDQGLQFLIQYYNGEERAKGNILERFSAQQFPDLHSELNLSSLELGDSALYFCASSVHWTADRGAQYFGPGTRLTVL.

The rearrangement links TRBV6-1 to TRBJ1-1; D is unclear. V gave up 4 bases and J gave up 3 bases, with 9 bases separating them. This CDR3 has 13 residues. Germline V lookup: CDR1 MNHNS, CDR2 SASEGT. The CDR3 region is CASSVRWDTEAFF. Written as DNA, the CDR3 is TGTGCCAGCAGTGTCAGGTGGGACACTGAAGCTTTCTTT.

The genes are TRBV6-5 and TRBJ2-7; TRBD1 aligns across 8 bases. The germline CDR1 and CDR2 sequences are MNHEY and SVGAGI. The CDR3 consists of 12 residues. Trimming at V came to 6 bases and at J to 6 bases, leaving 4 bases not matched to a gene. CDR3 sequence reads: CASRTDRAEQYF. In nucleotides, the CDR3 is TGTGCCAGCAGAACGGACAGGGCCGAGCAGTACTTC.

The chain has TRBV6-5 and TRBJ2-7; 8 bases line up with TRBD2. The CDR3 runs to 16 residues. V shed 4 bases, J shed 0 bases, and the junction held 8 bases outside the gene matches. Looked up from germline, CDR1 is MNHEY and CDR2 is SVGAGI. CDR3 amino acids: CASSSTGTSPSYEQYF. In nucleotides, the CDR3 is TGTGCCAGCAGTTCCACCGGGACTAGTCCCTCCTACGAGCAGTACTTC.

This clone was found a few times. V gene TRBV29-1 combines with J gene TRBJ1-3; D gene uncertain. CDR1 and CDR2 from the germline V gene are SQVTM and ANQGSEA. The CDR3 is 13 amino acids. Deletions cut 6 bases from V and 4 bases from J, with 13 bases between. The chain's CDR3 is CSVCLDGGNTIYF. The DNA of the CDR3 is TGCAGCGTGTGTCTGGACGGCGGAAACACCATATATTTT. Full variable domain (missing parts from reference TRBV29-1 and TRBJ1-3): SAVISQKPSRDICQRGTSLTIQCQVDSQVTMMFWYRQQPGQSLTLIATANQGSEATYESGFVIDKFPISRPNLTFSTLTVSNMSPEDSSIYLCSVCLDGGNTIYFGEGSWLTVV.

The CDR3: CASSQRGDTQYF. The CDR3 region has the DNA TGTGCCAGCAGTCAACGGGGAGATACGCAGTATTTT. The genes are TRBV27 and TRBJ2-3, with D maybe TRBD2 (5 bases). The CDR3 contains 12 residues. The V end was cut by 5 bases, the J end by 5 bases, with 8 bases between. Looked up from germline, CDR1 is MNHEY and CDR2 is SMNVEV (reference sequence).

The chain combines TRBV19 with TRBJ1-2; tentatively, D is TRBD1 (6 bases). Germline assignment: CDR1 LNHDA and CDR2 SQIVND (reference sequence). V was pared by 5 bases and J by 4 bases, with 11 bases between. The CDR3 runs 13 residues. Here the CDR3 reads CASSVGHSYGYTF. Written as DNA, the CDR3 is TGTGCCAGTAGTGTGGGACATTCCTATGGCTACACCTTC.

The chain employs TRBV27 and TRBJ1-1; D remains ambiguous. Germline CDR1 is MNHEY and CDR2 is SMNVEV (reference sequence). This CDR3 contains 13 residues. The ends were cut back, 8 bases at V and 3 bases at J, with 13 bases in the middle. CDR3: CASQRSGYTEAFF. CDR3 sequence (DNA): TGTGCCAGCCAACGGTCGGGTTACACTGAAGCTTTCTTT.

The chain has TRBV10-1 and TRBJ2-5, with D maybe TRBD2 (6 bases). CDR1 is WNHNN and CDR2 is SYGVQD in the germline V gene (reference sequence). This CDR3 region has 15 residues. The ends were cut back, 0 bases at V and 1 base at J, with 9 bases in the middle. The CDR3 DNA is TGCGCCAGCAGTGAGTCGGAGGGTCCCCAAGAGACCCAGTACTTC. This gives the protein CASSESEGPQETQYF.

The sample holds one count of this clone. The chain recombines TRBV5-1 with TRBJ2-3; the match to TRBD2 covers 9 bases. This CDR3 comprises 17 residues. With V trimmed by 0 bases and J by 2 bases, 7 bases remained unmatched. Germline V gives CDR1 SGHRS, CDR2 YFSETQ. The CDR3 loop reads CASSLAPAGGNTDTQYF. The CDR3 nucleotides read TGCGCCAGCAGCTTGGCCCCAGCGGGGGGCAACACAGATACGCAGTATTTT.

The chain uses TRBV12-1 and TRBJ1-2. TRBV12-1 is reported as a pseudogene. This CDR3 has 16 residues. CDR3 nucleotide sequence: TGTGCCAGCAGCATCCGGGGAGACCCTTTTAACTATGGCTACACCTTC. This gives the protein CASSIRGDPFNYGYTF.

This clone was recorded a few times. The chain uses TRBV11-3 and TRBJ2-7; D ambiguous. CDR3 length: 13 amino acids. CDR1 is SGHNT and CDR2 is YENEEA in the germline V gene. Between the trimmed V and J ends, which lost 4 bases and 3 bases, there was a span of 10 bases. The CDR3 DNA is TGTGCCAGCAGCTCGCCCAGATACTACGAGCAGTACTTC. It encodes CASSSPRYYEQYF.

This chain joins TRBV7-2 and TRBJ2-2; TRBD1 or TRBD2 may be the D gene (5 bases each). The CDR3 covers 16 residues. Per the germline V gene, CDR1 is SGHTA and CDR2 is FQGNSA. Trimming pared 3 bases from V and 4 bases from J, leaving 15 bases between. The CDR3, as DNA: TGTGCCAGCAGCTTGGACTCCGGGACCCGCACCGGGGAGCTGTTTTTT. This sequence encodes CASSLDSGTRTGELFF.

This clone was observed a few times. V gene TRBV18 combines with J gene TRBJ2-7; D remains unclear. The CDR3 is made up of 15 amino acids. V gave up 2 bases and J gave up 0 bases, with 11 bases separating them. Germline V lookup: CDR1 KGHSH, CDR2 LQKENI. The CDR3 spells CASSPESRSSYEQYF. The CDR3 nucleotides are TGTGCCAGCTCACCAGAGTCCAGGAGCTCCTACGAGCAGTACTTC.

This clone was recorded a few times. The chain uses TRBV2 and TRBJ2-7, with D possibly called TRBD1 or TRBD2 (6 bases each). This CDR3 spans 11 amino acids. Per the germline V gene, CDR1 is SNHLY and CDR2 is FYNNEI. V was trimmed by 9 bases and J by 7 bases, leaving 13 bases between them. The CDR3 bases are TGTGCCAGTAAACAGGGAGGAGAGCAGTACTTC. Amino acid sequence: CASKQGGEQYF.

The chain combines TRBV6-6 with TRBJ1-1, with 7 bases that match TRBD1. The CDR3 covers 15 residues. Germline lookup yields CDR1 MNHNY and CDR2 SVGAGI (reference sequence). The ends lost 3 bases at V and 0 bases at J; junction bases unmatched: 4. CDR3 nucleotides: TGTGCCAGCAGTTATCTCGGGACAGTGAACACTGAAGCTTTCTTT. This encodes CASSYLGTVNTEAFF.

The chain uses TRBV5-1 and TRBJ1-6; D is perhaps TRBD1 (5 bases). The germline CDR1 and CDR2 sequences are SGHRS and YFSETQ. V dropped 4 bases and J dropped 10 bases, with 18 bases sitting between them. This CDR3 comprises 15 residues. CDR3 region: CASSQSPGGQSPLHF. CDR3 nucleotides: TGCGCCAGCAGCCAATCCCCGGGGGGTCAATCACCCCTCCACTTT.

The genes are TRBV5-1 and TRBJ1-1, with D tentatively TRBD1 (6 bases). V was pared by 4 bases and J by 0 bases, with 13 bases between. Germline CDR1 and CDR2: SGHRS and YFSETQ. This CDR3 is built from 15 residues. The CDR3 protein is CASSNVGQLNTEAFF. Written as DNA, the CDR3 is TGCGCCAGCAGCAACGTCGGACAGCTGAACACTGAAGCTTTCTTT.

CDR3 region: CASSSNRAETGELFF. CDR3 sequence (DNA): TGTGCCAGCAGCTCCAACCGGGCGGAAACCGGGGAGCTGTTTTTT. The chain links TRBV7-8 to TRBJ2-2; no definite D call. Germline CDR1 reads SGHVS; CDR2 reads FQNEAQ. This CDR3 comprises 15 residues. Trimming pared 4 bases from V and 5 bases from J, leaving 14 bases between.

This clone was seen a few times. V is TRBV5-6 and J is TRBJ2-7; D is unresolved. Germline CDR1 SGHDT, CDR2 YYEEEE. CDR3 length: 12 residues. Deletions cut 2 bases from V and 2 bases from J, with 5 bases between. This chain's CDR3 is CASSFLAYEQYF. As DNA, the CDR3 is TGTGCCAGCAGCTTTCTAGCCTACGAGCAGTACTTC. Using reference TRBV5-6 and TRBJ2-7 for the parts outside the CDR3, the full variable domain is DAGVTQSPTHLIKTRGQQVTLRCSPKSGHDTVSWYQQALGQGPQFIFQYYEEEERQRGNFPDRFSGHQFPNYSSELNVNALLLGDSALYLCASSFLAYEQYFGPGTRLTVT.

This clone has only one observation. The chain couples TRBV13 to TRBJ2-7; TRBD2 matches at 8 bases. The CDR3 spans 18 residues. The germline V gene has CDR1 PRHDT and CDR2 FYEKMQ (reference sequence). The trim removed 5 bases at V and 3 bases at J, leaving 18 bases unmatched. The chain's CDR3 is CASSRSDWPLAGHYEQYF. CDR3 bases: TGTGCCAGCAGCCGATCCGACTGGCCTCTAGCGGGTCACTACGAGCAGTACTTC. Together with reference TRBV13 and TRBJ2-7, the CDR3 gives the full variable domain: AAGVIQSPRHLIKEKRETATLKCYPIPRHDTVYWYQQGPGQDPQFLISFYEKMQSDKGSIPDRFSAQQFSDYHSELNMSSLELGDSALYFCASSRSDWPLAGHYEQYFGPGTRLTVT.

CDR3 sequence (DNA): TGTGCCAGTAGTATCAACCCGGACAGTCGTAATGAGCAGTTCTTC. It translates to CASSINPDSRNEQFF. The genes are TRBV19 and TRBJ2-1; tentatively, D is TRBD1 (6 bases). The CDR3 covers 15 residues. The germline V and J ends were trimmed by 3 bases and 7 bases, with 16 bases remaining between them. Germline values: CDR1 LNHDA, CDR2 SQIVND (reference sequence). The full variable domain, completed using reference TRBV19 and TRBJ2-1, is DGGITQSPKYLFRKEGQNVTLSCEQNLNHDAMYWYRQDPGQGLRLIYYSQIVNDFQKGDIAEGYSVSREKKESFPLTVTSAQKNPTAFYLCASSINPDSRNEQFFGPGTRLTVL.

The chain uses TRBV7-3 and TRBJ2-4, with a possible D match to TRBD1 (5 bases). Germline V gene data show CDR1 as SGHTA and CDR2 as FQGTGA. The CDR3 extends over 15 amino acids. Deletions cut 1 base from V and 2 bases from J, with 9 bases between. Written as DNA, the CDR3 is TGTGCCAGCAGCTTAATCAGGGTACCCAAAAACATTCAGTACTTC. It translates to CASSLIRVPKNIQYF.